This passage covers 31 T cell receptor beta chains from one sample sequenced in a study of shared clonotypes between healthy human individuals. Clones were sequenced by immunoSEQ multiplex PCR, and TCRdb holds only the in-frame ones, with some missing. The sample holds millions of clones, about 95% seen once. Terminally differentiated effector memory CD45RA+ cells were left out of the naive CD8 fraction, which was CD45RO-negative and positively selected for CCR7. What was sequenced was naive CD8+ T cells sorted from blood. Source of these receptors: a man aged 18 to 29 in good health.

The chain joins TRBV4-3 to TRBJ2-7; tentatively, D is TRBD1 or TRBD2 (5 bases each). Deletions cut 5 bases from V and 2 bases from J, with 16 bases between. Germline V gene data show CDR1 as LGHNA and CDR2 as YSLEER. The CDR3 is 15 amino acids. This chain's CDR3 is CASSGGRIGTYEQYF. CDR3 coding DNA: TGCGCCAGCAGCGGGGGTAGAATAGGAACCTACGAGCAGTACTTC.

This clone was counted a single time. The J gene is TRBJ2-7, the V gene TRBV7-8, with 10 bases lining up with TRBD2. With 5 bases clipped from V and 5 bases from J, the junction kept 6 bases outside the gene matches. Germline V lookup: CDR1 SGHVS, CDR2 FQNEAQ. The CDR3 loop spans 14 amino acids. CDR3 sequence reads: CASSLLAGYHEQYF. CDR3 nucleotide sequence: TGTGCCAGCAGCCTACTAGCGGGGTACCACGAGCAGTACTTC.

The V and J genes are TRBV10-2 and TRBJ2-3, with TRBD2 matching 8 bases. Germline CDR1 and CDR2: WSHSY and SAAADI. The CDR3 spans 13 residues. Germline trimming cut 3 bases from V and 4 bases from J; bases unmatched to any gene: 0. Here the CDR3 DNA reads TGCGCCAGCAGTGACGGGGGGGCAGATACGCAGTATTTT. Encoded protein: CASSDGGADTQYF.

The chain is built from TRBV30 and TRBJ2-5; TRBD1 aligns across 11 bases. CDR1 GTSNPN and CDR2 SVGIG come from the germline V gene (reference sequence). The length of the CDR3 is 14 residues. The V and J ends lost 1 base and 5 bases, in that order; junction bases with no gene match: 3. In DNA, the CDR3 is TGTGCCTGGAGTGCAGGACAGGGGGCTGAGACCCAGTACTTC. This codes for CAWSAGQGAETQYF.

As regards this clone: This sample also contains other DNA sequences that code for the same CDR3. The CDR3 bases are TGTGCCAGCAGCCCCGGGACAGGGGGAACCTACGAGCAGTACTTC. It yields the protein CASSPGTGGTYEQYF. V usage is TRBV7-6 and J usage is TRBJ2-7; 11 positions agree with TRBD1. J lost 2 bases, V lost 5 bases, and 5 bases had no gene match. Per germline, CDR1 SGHVS and CDR2 FNYEAQ. This CDR3 region has 15 residues.

CDR3 in DNA: TGCGCCAGCAGCTCTAGCAGGGGGAGCACAGATACGCAGTATTTT. Translated, it gives CASSSSRGSTDTQYF. The chain uses TRBV5-1 and TRBJ2-3, with 7 bases matching TRBD1. With V trimmed by 3 bases and J by 0 bases, 4 bases remained unmatched. CDR1 is SGHRS and CDR2 is YFSETQ in the germline V gene. CDR3 length equals 15 residues.

The chain couples TRBV10-1 to TRBJ1-1, with D unresolved. Germline CDR1 WNHNN, CDR2 SYGVQD (reference sequence). The CDR3 is 11 amino acids. Trimming shortened V by 2 bases and J by 10 bases, and 8 bases separated the two germline ends. The CDR3 spells CASSEGRRAFF. The CDR3 DNA follows: TGCGCCAGCAGTGAGGGGCGTCGAGCTTTCTTT.

The chain uses TRBV4-3 and TRBJ2-7, with D possibly TRBD1 on 5 matching bases. Trimming pared 1 base from V and 4 bases from J, leaving 11 bases between. CDR1 is LGHNA and CDR2 is YSLEER in the germline V gene. CDR3 size: 14 residues. CDR3 sequence (DNA): TGCGCCAGCAGCCAAGGCAGGCAGGGTTACGAGCAGTACTTC. Amino acids: CASSQGRQGYEQYF.

V gene TRBV10-2 combines with J gene TRBJ1-2; D gene uncertain. This CDR3 spans 14 amino acids. Germline lookup yields CDR1 WSHSY and CDR2 SAAADI. V gave up 4 bases and J gave up 1 base, with 10 bases separating them. The chain's CDR3 is CASSGHPYNYGYTF. CDR3 DNA sequence: TGCGCCAGCAGTGGACACCCCTATAACTATGGCTACACCTTC.

The rearrangement uses TRBV27 and TRBJ2-7; TRBD1 aligns across 10 bases. The V gene end was trimmed by 8 bases and the J gene end by 3 bases; junction bases not matched to a gene: 13. From germline, CDR1 is MNHEY and CDR2 SMNVEV (reference sequence). CDR3 length: 16 amino acids. CDR3 amino acids: CASRKAGTGDYYEQYF. The CDR3 coding sequence is TGTGCCAGCCGAAAAGCGGGGACAGGGGACTACTACGAGCAGTACTTC.

The chain carries TRBV4-1 and TRBJ2-4; 10 bases map to TRBD1. V was pared by 5 bases and J by 6 bases, with 7 bases of the junction left unmatched. The CDR3 consists of 15 residues. Germline V CDR1 and CDR2: MGHRA, YSYEKL. The CDR3 is CASSLRQGAPNIQYF. CDR3 DNA sequence: TGCGCCAGCAGCTTACGACAGGGGGCTCCAAACATTCAGTACTTC.

This chain connects TRBV27 to TRBJ1-2; tentative D call: TRBD1 (6 bases). Germline values: CDR1 MNHEY, CDR2 SMNVEV (reference sequence). This CDR3 is built from 15 residues. Trimming took off 0 bases at V and 3 bases at J, with 11 bases between the two ends. CDR3 DNA sequence: TGTGCCAGCAGTTTATCGCCTCAGGGGTACTATGGCTACACCTTC. This sequence encodes CASSLSPQGYYGYTF.

The gene calls are TRBV28 and TRBJ1-5; D not certain. Looked up from germline, CDR1 is MDHEN and CDR2 is SYDVKM. The V end lost 2 bases, the J end lost 3 bases, and 8 bases lay between the germline ends. This CDR3 comprises 14 residues. The chain's CDR3 is CASSLPYTNQPQHF. The CDR3 region has the DNA TGTGCCAGCAGTTTACCTTATACCAATCAGCCCCAGCATTTT.

This sequence joins TRBV4-2 and TRBJ1-2; D not certain. This CDR3 is built from 13 residues. Germline values: CDR1 LGHNA, CDR2 YNFKEQ. The V and J ends lost 1 base and 7 bases respectively, with 10 bases between them. In nucleotides, the CDR3 is TGTGCCAGCAGCCAAGGTGAGGGAAGTGGCTACACCTTC. It is translated as CASSQGEGSGYTF.

The chain couples TRBV4-1 to TRBJ2-1; D is uncertain. Germline-derived CDR1 and CDR2 are MGHRA and YSYEKL. The CDR3 sequence is 11 residues long. The germline V and J ends were trimmed by 0 bases and 13 bases, with 7 bases remaining between them. CDR3 coding DNA: TGCGCCAGCAGCCAAGATTTGCATCAGTTCTTC. Amino acids: CASSQDLHQFF.

The chain uses TRBV5-4 and TRBJ2-1, with a weak D call TRBD2 (6 bases). The CDR3 is 13 residues long. The germline CDR1 and CDR2 sequences are SGHNT and YYREEE (reference sequence). The V gene lost 9 bases and the J gene lost 5 bases, with 15 bases spanning the gap. This chain's CDR3 is CAILGLRNNEQFF. The CDR3 DNA follows: TGTGCCATCCTGGGACTTCGGAACAATGAGCAGTTCTTC.

The chain is built from TRBV6-1 and TRBJ1-3; D gene uncertain. This CDR3 has 11 amino acids. CDR1 and CDR2 (germline): MNHNS, SASEGT. V lost 11 bases, J lost 3 bases, and 8 bases lay in between. CDR3 coding DNA: TGTGCCGGTTCCTTTGGAAACACCATATATTTT. It encodes CAGSFGNTIYF.

The chain joins TRBV25-1 to TRBJ2-2; the D is unclear. This CDR3 is 13 amino acids long. The germline V gene encodes CDR1 MGHDK and CDR2 SYGVNS. V was clipped by 4 bases and J by 7 bases, with 10 bases between them. Here the CDR3 DNA reads TGTGCCAGCAGTGTCATGGACGGCGGGGAGCTGTTTTTT. Translation gives CASSVMDGGELFF.

The chain carries TRBV18 and TRBJ1-2; D not resolved. Trimming stripped 5 bases from V and 4 bases from J, with 11 bases between. CDR3 length equals 13 residues. Germline CDR1 and CDR2: KGHSH and LQKENI. CDR3 sequence: CASSSDGLYGYTF. Here the CDR3 DNA reads TGTGCCAGCTCATCCGACGGACTCTATGGCTACACCTTC.

The chain has TRBV29-1 and TRBJ1-1; D is possibly TRBD1 (6 bases). CDR3 size: 15 residues. Germline V gene sequence: CDR1 SQVTM, CDR2 ANQGSEA. V was clipped by 3 bases and J by 6 bases, with 20 bases between them. This chain's CDR3 is CSVEIGGGPSPEAFF. The DNA of the CDR3 is TGCAGCGTTGAGATCGGCGGGGGGCCGTCCCCTGAAGCTTTCTTT.

The chain is built from TRBV30 and TRBJ1-1, with D hard to call. CDR3 length: 12 residues. The germline V and J ends were trimmed by 2 bases and 0 bases, with 4 bases remaining between them. Germline lookup yields CDR1 GTSNPN and CDR2 SVGIG (reference sequence). The CDR3 DNA is TGTGCCTGGAGTCTGATGAACACTGAAGCTTTCTTT. Translating gives CAWSLMNTEAFF.

The chain couples TRBV27 to TRBJ2-7, with D perhaps being TRBD1 or TRBD2 (5 bases each). CDR3 length equals 16 residues. Germline V gene sequence: CDR1 MNHEY, CDR2 SMNVEV (reference sequence). The V end was cut by 5 bases, the J end by 4 bases, with 21 bases between. CDR3 in amino acids: CASSPSWGSLSYEQYF. Here the CDR3 DNA reads TGTGCCAGCAGTCCCTCATGGGGGTCCCTTTCTTACGAGCAGTACTTC.

J is TRBJ2-7 and V is TRBV19; D gene unclear. CDR1 is LNHDA, CDR2 SQIVND, per germline (reference sequence). The length of the CDR3 is 13 residues. The V gene lost 3 bases and the J gene lost 6 bases, with 12 bases spanning the gap. CDR3: CASSIAGTVEQYF. The CDR3 DNA follows: TGTGCCAGTAGTATCGCAGGAACGGTCGAGCAGTACTTC.

Written as DNA, the CDR3 is TGCGCCAGCAGCCAAGCCAATCGGGACAGCTATGGCTACACCTTC. Residues: CASSQANRDSYGYTF. This rearrangement joins TRBV4-1 to TRBJ1-2, with 7 bases identical to TRBD1. This CDR3 is built from 15 residues. The germline CDR1 and CDR2 sequences are MGHRA and YSYEKL. V gave up 1 base and J gave up 4 bases; unmatched junction bases: 6.

The V call is TRBV9, the J call TRBJ1-2; 7 bases match TRBD1. Germline-derived CDR1 and CDR2 are SGDLS and YYNGEE. The CDR3 runs to 12 residues. V shed 6 bases and J 4 bases; nucleotides not matched to a gene: 3. In DNA, the CDR3 is TGTGCCAGCACGGGGACAGTCTATGGCTACACCTTC. Amino acid sequence: CASTGTVYGYTF.

V usage is TRBV5-4 and J usage is TRBJ2-5; 8 nucleotides line up with TRBD2. Germline assignment: CDR1 SGHNT and CDR2 YYREEE (reference sequence). V was clipped by 4 bases and J by 5 bases; unmatched bases: 13. The CDR3 is made up of 16 amino acids. CDR3 coding DNA: TGTGCCAGCAGCCCGTACCCAGCGGGAGCAGGGGAGACCCAGTACTTC. It specifies CASSPYPAGAGETQYF.

V usage is TRBV7-8 and J usage is TRBJ2-5; 9 bases fit TRBD2. The CDR3 consists of 16 residues. Germline CDR1 is SGHVS and CDR2 is FQNEAQ. The V segment lost 5 bases and the J segment 5 bases; nucleotides outside the gene matches: 12. CDR3 loop: CASSPGPSGRRETQYF. The CDR3 nucleotides read TGTGCCAGCAGCCCCGGGCCGAGCGGGAGGAGGGAGACCCAGTACTTC.

The CDR3 reads CASSEPPNSNQPQHF. The CDR3 DNA reads as TGTGCCAGCAGTGAACCTCCAAATAGCAATCAGCCCCAGCATTTT. The chain recombines TRBV6-1 with TRBJ1-5; D remains ambiguous. The V end lost 2 bases, the J end lost 0 bases, and 8 bases lay between the germline ends. CDR3 size: 15 residues. Germline CDR1 is MNHNS and CDR2 is SASEGT.

In regard to this clone: Other DNA sequences of this sample code for an identical CDR3. The chain links TRBV7-6 to TRBJ2-7; D not certain. This CDR3 contains 13 residues. Trimming removed 0 bases at V and 0 bases at J, with 3 bases between. Germline V gives CDR1 SGHVS, CDR2 FNYEAQ. The CDR3 protein is CASSLASSYEQYF. The CDR3 nucleotides read TGTGCCAGCAGCTTAGCAAGCTCCTACGAGCAGTACTTC.

This chain connects TRBV19 to TRBJ1-1; D possibly corresponds to TRBD1 (6 bases). The germline V gene encodes CDR1 LNHDA and CDR2 SQIVND (reference sequence). The V end lost 6 bases, the J end lost 10 bases, and 18 bases lay between the germline ends. There are 13 residues in the CDR3. The CDR3 region has the DNA TGTGCCAGTAGCCCACAGGGCCCCACCGGAGCTTTCTTT. It translates to CASSPQGPTGAFF.

The chain joins TRBV7-9 to TRBJ1-1; perhaps TRBD1 as D (6 bases). Germline CDR1 and CDR2: SEHNR and FQNEAQ (reference sequence). This CDR3 has 15 residues. The ends were cut back, 5 bases at V and 7 bases at J, with 20 bases in the middle. The CDR3 DNA reads as TGTGCCAGCAGCGCATTGCCGGGACAAAAAAATGAAGCTTTCTTT. This codes for CASSALPGQKNEAFF.